The present T cell receptor beta chain was sequenced within a study of regulatory T cells in long-lasting Graves disease. Across the study: Antithyroid drug use was under 3 months in newly diagnosed Graves' patients.

Time point in this sample: newly diagnosed GD, antithyroid drugs for less than 3 months. With RNA extracted from PBMCs as input, the TCR library was made. In germline, CDR1 is KGHSH, CDR2 LQKENI. This CDR3 has 14 residues. Trimming removed 3 bases at V and 3 bases at J, with 8 bases between. Libraries of TCR beta came from iRepertoire HTBI primers plus Arm-PCR of CDR3 regions. In the authors' workflow: Segment identification across samples yielded roughly 62 TRBV and around 13 TRBJ segments. TCRdb reanalysed the multiplex PCR reads using MiXCR and keeps one entry per CDR3 protein. None of the V and J calls come from the authors' own analysis; TCRdb made them. The sample has roughly 260,000 distinct CDR3 sequences, around a sixth seen once. The same sample was also used in a study of T cells in Graves' hyperthyroidism and ophthalmopathy. From that second work: First-round RT-PCR of the TCR CDR3 relied on the HTBI primer set.

This clonotype originated in a woman aged 25-40 years with Graves disease. This chain joins TRBV18 and TRBJ2-2, with D hard to call. The sequencing used peripheral blood mononuclear cells (PBMCs), collected at new diagnosis, from a patient treated with antithyroid drugs. The CDR3 sequence is CASSPGSYTGELFF. CDR3 coding DNA: TGTGCCAGCTCACCTGGGTCTTACACCGGGGAGCTGTTTTTT.